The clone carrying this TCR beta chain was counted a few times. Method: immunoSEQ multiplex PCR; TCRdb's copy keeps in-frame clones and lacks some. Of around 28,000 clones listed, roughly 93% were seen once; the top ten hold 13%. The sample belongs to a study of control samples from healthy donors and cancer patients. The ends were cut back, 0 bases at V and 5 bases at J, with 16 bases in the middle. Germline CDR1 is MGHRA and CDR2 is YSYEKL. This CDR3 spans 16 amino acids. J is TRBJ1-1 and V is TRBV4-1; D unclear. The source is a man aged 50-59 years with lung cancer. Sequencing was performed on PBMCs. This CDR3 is CASSQDSGFLRTEAFF. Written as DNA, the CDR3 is TGCGCCAGCAGCCAAGATTCGGGTTTTCTCAGGACTGAAGCTTTCTTT.